Following are 30 T cell receptor beta chains from one sample sequenced in a study of T cells after yellow fever vaccination. TCRdb reanalysed the 5' RACE reads using MiXCR and keeps one entry per CDR3 protein. The sample lists 250,000 to 350,000 distinct CDR3 sequences; approximately 4.5% were seen once. Here the sequenced sample was PBMCs, taken 15 days after the yellow fever booster vaccination. The receptors shown here come from a man younger than 35 who received the YFV17D yellow fever vaccine.

This clonotype was observed many times. The chain employs TRBV5-1 and TRBJ2-3; 9 nucleotides agree with TRBD1. V dropped 4 bases and J dropped 5; count of bases not matched to a gene: 14. There are 17 residues in the CDR3. Germline loops: CDR1 SGHRS, CDR2 YFSETQ. The CDR3 loop is CASSLYPTGGGQDTQYF. CDR3 sequence (DNA): TGCGCCAGCAGCCTCTACCCGACAGGGGGTGGGCAAGATACGCAGTATTTT. The full variable domain, its missing parts supplied by reference TRBV5-1 and TRBJ2-3, is KAGVTQTPRYLIKTRGQQVTLSCSPISGHRSVSWYQQTPGQGLQFLFEYFSETQRNKGNFPGRFSGRQFSNSRSEMNVSTLELGDSALYLCASSLYPTGGGQDTQYFGPGTRLTVL.

This chain joins TRBV18 and TRBJ2-7; tentative D call: TRBD2 (5 bases). V gave up 5 bases and J gave up 5 bases, with 19 bases separating them. From germline, CDR1 is KGHSH and CDR2 LQKENI. CDR3 size: 15 residues. CDR3 nucleotides: TGTGCCAGCTCAGGTCTCAATGAGGGTCGGAACGAGCAGTACTTC. It encodes CASSGLNEGRNEQYF.

This clonotype occurred a few times. The chain couples TRBV20-1 to TRBJ2-5; tentatively, D is TRBD2 (5 bases). Trimming stripped 2 bases from V and 5 bases from J, with 18 bases between. CDR1 and CDR2 from the germline V gene are DFQATT and SNEGSKA (reference sequence). This CDR3 region has 15 residues. CDR3 residues: CSARMGRGSRETQYF. The CDR3 bases are TGCAGTGCTAGAATGGGCCGGGGTAGCCGGGAGACCCAGTACTTC.

The CDR3 DNA is TGTGCCAGCAGCTTAGTGTTGGGGGGCTCTGGGACGCAGTATTTT. This gives the protein CASSLVLGGSGTQYF. The chain carries TRBV7-2 and TRBJ2-3, with D perhaps being TRBD1 or TRBD2 (6 bases each). CDR3 length: 15 residues. CDR1 and CDR2 from the germline V gene are SGHTA and FQGNSA. The V gene lost 1 base and the J gene lost 9 bases, with 17 bases spanning the gap. Looking up the rest from reference TRBV7-2 and TRBJ2-3 gives the full variable domain: GAGVSQSPSNKVTEKGKDVELRCDPISGHTALYWYRQSLGQGLEFLIYFQGNSAPDKSGLPSDRFSAERTGGSVSTLTIQRTQQEDSAVYLCASSLVLGGSGTQYFGPGTRLTVL.

This clonotype was counted at least ten times. CDR3 residues: CASSNPGQGTVAKNIQYF. In DNA, the CDR3 is TGTGCCAGCAGCAACCCGGGACAGGGTACCGTAGCCAAAAACATTCAGTACTTC. The chain carries TRBV21-1 and TRBJ2-4; TRBD1 is the table's D call and was not checked against the DNA. TRBV21-1 is described as a pseudogene. The CDR3 runs to 18 residues.

In this sample, this clonotype turned up many times. The V call is TRBV2, the J call TRBJ2-1; D possibly corresponds to TRBD2 (5 bases). CDR3 size: 13 residues. V was shortened by 1 base and J by 10 bases, with 11 bases between the two germline ends. Germline values: CDR1 SNHLY, CDR2 FYNNEI. In DNA, the CDR3 is TGTGCCAGCAGTGAAGACGGACTGGGGGAGCAGTTCTTC. Protein product: CASSEDGLGEQFF.

In this sample, this clonotype turned up many times. V gene TRBV10-3 combines with J gene TRBJ1-1, with TRBD1 as a possible D gene (5 bases). CDR3 size: 12 residues. Per germline, CDR1 ENHRY and CDR2 SYGVKD. V gave up 6 bases and J gave up 7 bases, with 12 bases separating them. CDR3 in amino acids: CAIRNWGDEAFF. CDR3 sequence (DNA): TGTGCCATCAGGAATTGGGGGGATGAAGCTTTCTTT.

The J gene is TRBJ2-3, the V gene TRBV10-3, with D hard to call. The germline V gene encodes CDR1 ENHRY and CDR2 SYGVKD. The CDR3 runs 14 residues. Trimming took off 6 bases at V and 3 bases at J, with 13 bases between the two ends. CDR3 DNA: TGTGCCATCAGGACCATGGAAGGGACAGATACGCAGTATTTT. Encoded protein: CAIRTMEGTDTQYF.

This clonotype was observed many times. The V call is TRBV20-1, the J call TRBJ2-3, with D perhaps being TRBD1 or TRBD2 (5 bases each). This CDR3 is 14 amino acids long. Trimming stripped 3 bases from V and 2 bases from J, with 12 bases between. Germline lookup yields CDR1 DFQATT and CDR2 SNEGSKA (reference sequence). The CDR3 loop reads CSARTGPSTDTQYF. CDR3 bases: TGCAGTGCTAGGACGGGGCCTTCCACAGATACGCAGTATTTT.

This clonotype was observed many times. The rearrangement uses TRBV5-4 and TRBJ2-7, with a tentative D call TRBD1 (7 bases). Germline V gene sequence: CDR1 SGHNT, CDR2 YYREEE (reference sequence). The CDR3 is 13 residues long. Trimming cost V 4 bases and J 4 bases, with 12 bases left between them. In DNA form, the CDR3 reads TGTGCCAGCAGCCCCAGGGGGGTTTACGAGCAGTACTTC. Encoded protein: CASSPRGVYEQYF.

The table lists this clonotype with many counts. V and J are TRBV7-2 and TRBJ2-5; TRBD2 is a possible D gene (6 bases). This CDR3 comprises 15 residues. Germline lookup yields CDR1 SGHTA and CDR2 FQGNSA. Trimming shortened V by 4 bases and J by 2 bases, and 14 bases separated the two germline ends. This chain's CDR3 is CASSSYGGIQETQYF. CDR3 coding DNA: TGTGCCAGCAGCTCATACGGGGGAATACAAGAGACCCAGTACTTC.

This clonotype was found a few times. The chain recombines TRBV19 with TRBJ2-7, with a possible D match to TRBD2 (6 bases). Trimming cost V 7 bases and J 0 bases, with 16 bases left between them. Germline values: CDR1 LNHDA, CDR2 SQIVND (reference sequence). This CDR3 is 15 amino acids long. The CDR3 sequence: CASNGGTDTSYEQYV. As DNA, the CDR3 is TGTGCCAGTAACGGCGGGACGGATACCTCCTACGAGCAGTACGTC.

The chain has TRBV7-3 and TRBJ2-1; 7 nucleotides align to TRBD2. The CDR3 covers 14 residues. The germline CDR1 and CDR2 sequences are SGHTA and FQGTGA. J gave up 9 bases and V 2 bases, and 7 bases lay outside the gene matches. For the CDR3, the DNA is TGTGCCAGCAGCTTAGGGACTACCTTGGGTGAGCAGTTCTTC. This translates into CASSLGTTLGEQFF.

This clonotype came up a few times. The chain uses TRBV12-3 or TRBV12-4 and TRBJ2-1; weak D call: TRBD1 (6 bases). The V and J ends lost 7 bases and 6 bases respectively, with 13 bases between them. CDR3 length: 13 amino acids. In DNA form, the CDR3 reads TGTGCCAGCAACCTAATGGGGGCCAATGAGCAGTTCTTC. Translating gives CASNLMGANEQFF.

This clonotype was picked up a small number of times. The rearrangement uses TRBV5-4 and TRBJ2-2, with 12 bases fitting TRBD2. The J segment lost 3 bases and the V segment lost 4 bases, leaving 7 bases of the junction unmatched. Germline CDR1 reads SGHNT; CDR2 reads YYREEE (reference sequence). CDR3 length equals 17 residues. The CDR3 reads CASSTASGGADTGELFF. CDR3 bases: TGTGCCAGCAGCACGGCTAGCGGGGGGGCCGACACCGGGGAGCTGTTTTTT.

The chain joins TRBV4-1 to TRBJ1-1; perhaps TRBD1 as D (5 bases). Germline CDR1 and CDR2: MGHRA and YSYEKL. Trimming took 6 bases from V and 4 from J, leaving 15 bases between them. The CDR3 consists of 14 residues. The CDR3 spells CASSQGGPATEAFF. DNA for the CDR3: TGCGCCAGCAGTCAGGGAGGGCCCGCCACTGAAGCTTTCTTT.

This clonotype was picked up a small number of times. The rearrangement uses TRBV13 and TRBJ2-5; weak D call: TRBD1 (5 bases). Trimming stripped 4 bases from V and 5 bases from J, with 17 bases between. Germline values: CDR1 PRHDT, CDR2 FYEKMQ (reference sequence). The CDR3 totals 15 residues. The CDR3 here is CASSSRQIEEETQYF. For the CDR3, the DNA is TGTGCCAGCAGCTCCCGACAGATTGAAGAGGAGACCCAGTACTTC. The full variable domain, its missing parts supplied by reference TRBV13 and TRBJ2-5, is AAGVIQSPRHLIKEKRETATLKCYPIPRHDTVYWYQQGPGQDPQFLISFYEKMQSDKGSIPDRFSAQQFSDYHSELNMSSLELGDSALYFCASSSRQIEEETQYFGPGTRLLVL.

The table lists this clonotype with a few counts. The chain employs TRBV7-3 and TRBJ2-7, with D uncertain. The germline gives CDR1 SGHTA, CDR2 FQGTGA. V was cut by 8 bases and J by 5 bases, with 10 bases left in between. The CDR3 consists of 11 residues. The CDR3 nucleotides read TGTGCCAGCTTTTCCGCTGACGAGCAGTACTTC. This gives the protein CASFSADEQYF.

Here the CDR3 DNA reads TGCGCCAGCAGCATAGGACAGGGCTTCACAGATACGCAGTATTTT. Translation gives CASSIGQGFTDTQYF. This sequence joins TRBV5-1 and TRBJ2-3; 8 nucleotides align to TRBD1. Germline CDR1 SGHRS, CDR2 YFSETQ. Trimming at V came to 4 bases and at J to 2 bases, leaving 6 bases not matched to a gene. This CDR3 has 15 residues.

V and J are TRBV4-3 and TRBJ2-1; 15 bases match TRBD2. V shed 0 bases, J shed 8 bases, and the junction held 17 bases outside the gene matches. Germline-derived CDR1 and CDR2 are LGHNA and YSLEER. This CDR3 has 21 residues. CDR3 DNA sequence: TGCGCCAGCAGCCAAGATGACCTAAGGACTAGCGGGGGGGCACTTTTCCATGAGCAGTTCTTC. Encoded protein: CASSQDDLRTSGGALFHEQFF.

There are a few counts of this clonotype. The V and J genes are TRBV7-9 and TRBJ1-6; D is unresolved. The CDR3 covers 14 residues. Trimming removed 1 base from V and 7 bases from J, with 8 bases in between. The germline V gene has CDR1 SEHNR and CDR2 FQNEAQ (reference sequence). CDR3 bases: TGTGCCAGCAGCTTAGAGGATACCAATTCACCCCTCCACTTT. Protein: CASSLEDTNSPLHF.

This clonotype was detected ten times or more. The chain uses TRBV29-1 and TRBJ2-1, with 9 positions matching TRBD2. The germline V gene has CDR1 SQVTM and CDR2 ANQGSEA. The CDR3 loop spans 13 amino acids. V was clipped by 7 bases and J by 8 bases; unmatched bases: 9. The CDR3 DNA is TGCAGCGCCCATAGCGGGGGTAGAGATGAGCAGTTCTTC. It translates to CSAHSGGRDEQFF.

This clonotype was found many times. The DNA for the CDR3 is TGTGCCAGCAGACCTAGCGGGAAGCCCACAGATACGCAGTATTTT. This gives the protein CASRPSGKPTDTQYF. V usage is TRBV14 and J usage is TRBJ2-3; 9 positions match TRBD2. J gave up 2 bases and V 6 bases, and 6 bases lay outside the gene matches. The CDR3 covers 15 residues. Germline V gene sequence: CDR1 SGHDN, CDR2 FVKESK.

V usage is TRBV7-9 and J usage is TRBJ2-1; possibly TRBD1 or TRBD2 for D (5 bases each). The CDR3 spans 18 residues. V lost 4 bases and J 8 bases, leaving 27 bases between the germline ends. CDR1 is SEHNR, CDR2 FQNEAQ, per germline (reference sequence). The CDR3 coding sequence is TGTGCCAGCAGCTCCCCTCGCCACGGGGCACAACTCGCGGATGAGCAGTTCTTC. This encodes CASSSPRHGAQLADEQFF.

The chain combines TRBV5-1 with TRBJ2-6; 7 bases are shared with TRBD2. V shed 0 bases and J 0 bases; nucleotides not matched to a gene: 6. This CDR3 has 18 amino acids. Germline CDR1 SGHRS, CDR2 YFSETQ. This chain's CDR3 is CASSLDGLVFSGANVLTF. CDR3 coding DNA: TGCGCCAGCAGCTTGGACGGACTAGTCTTCTCTGGGGCCAACGTCCTGACTTTC.

This clonotype was seen a handful of times. V gene TRBV11-2 combines with J gene TRBJ1-3, with D perhaps matching TRBD1 (6 bases). The germline V gene has CDR1 SGHAT and CDR2 FQNNGV. V was cut by 5 bases and J by 0 bases, with 14 bases left in between. This CDR3 is 16 amino acids long. CDR3 sequence: CASSRRGLGSGNTIYF. In nucleotides, the CDR3 is TGTGCCAGCAGCCGGCGGGGGCTAGGCTCTGGAAACACCATATATTTT.

The rearrangement uses TRBV5-1 and TRBJ2-1, with D unresolved. Germline loops: CDR1 SGHRS, CDR2 YFSETQ. V shed 0 bases and J shed 5 bases, with 9 bases lying between them. This CDR3 spans 14 amino acids. CDR3 sequence (DNA): TGCGCCAGCAGCTTGGGGTCCTCGGACAATGAGCAGTTCTTC. Translating it yields CASSLGSSDNEQFF.

The chain couples TRBV27 to TRBJ2-2; tentatively, D is TRBD2 (6 bases). CDR3 length: 15 amino acids. V was shortened by 5 bases and J by 5 bases, with 15 bases between the two germline ends. Germline CDR1 MNHEY, CDR2 SMNVEV (reference sequence). The CDR3 DNA reads as TGTGCCAGCAGTAGGCCAGGGAGGCGGACCGGGGAGCTGTTTTTT. Encoded protein: CASSRPGRRTGELFF.

This clonotype has just a few counts. This clone may be a read error of a much larger clone one base away. The chain uses TRBV7-2 and TRBJ1-1, with D unresolved. The CDR3 consists of 13 residues. The germline gives CDR1 SGHTA, CDR2 FQGNSA. V dropped 1 base and J dropped 4 bases, with 7 bases sitting between them. The CDR3 bases are TGTGCCAGCAGCTTAGTCAGGACCACTGAAGCTTTCTTT. Its protein product is CASSLVRTTEAFF.

The CDR3 DNA is TGCGCCAGCAGCACGCGACAGGGGGAAGAGACCCAGTACTTC. It is translated as CASSTRQGEETQYF. V and J are TRBV5-1 and TRBJ2-5; 9 nucleotides agree with TRBD1. The trim removed 4 bases at V and 3 bases at J, leaving 4 bases unmatched. This CDR3 comprises 14 residues. Germline V gene data show CDR1 as SGHRS and CDR2 as YFSETQ.